This entry lists 2 T cell receptor beta chains sequenced from one sample in a study of post-analysis software for immune sequencing data. Unique molecular identifiers were built into the TCR beta cDNA libraries. In TCRdb, the PCR reads were re-called with MiXCR into one record per CDR3 protein. The top ten clones hold approximately 5.4% of a sample with about 540,000 distinct CDR3 sequences, about a third of them seen once. Findings and limits, study-wide: Controls showed lower frequencies than patients for 4 or 5 TRBV segments, and TRBV5-6, TRBV5-1 and TRBV20-1 were among these.

For these receptors, no antigen is known. Sequenced input: blood. These receptors were obtained from a girl between 2 and 17 years old with multiple sclerosis.

This clonotype has a single count. The chain links TRBV7-9 to TRBJ2-6; 8 positions match TRBD1. Trimming took 4 bases from V and 0 from J; bases not matched to a gene: 14. Germline V CDR1 and CDR2: SEHNR, FQNEAQ (reference sequence). CDR3 length: 20 residues. CDR3 amino acids: CASSWPGLDRGPSGANVLTF. The CDR3 coding sequence is TGTGCCAGCAGCTGGCCGGGTTTAGACAGGGGACCCTCTGGGGCCAACGTCCTGACTTTC.

The chain combines TRBV3-1 with TRBJ1-1; no firm D call. Germline CDR1 LGHDT, CDR2 YNNKEL (reference sequence). V shed 5 bases and J shed 6 bases, with 25 bases lying between them. This CDR3 spans 17 amino acids. CDR3 DNA sequence: TGTGCCAGCAGCTACATCGCTCCTTTGGGATCTCGGGCTGAAGCTTTCTTT. This codes for CASSYIAPLGSRAEAFF.